The 20 T cell receptor beta chains presented below share a single source sample, sequenced in a study of long-term antiretroviral therapy in people with HIV. Runs used v3.0 of the immunoSEQ assay and were done at survey level. The table came from immunoSEQ multiplex PCR; TCRdb's copy has only in-frame clones and leaves some out. The sample contains approximately 25,000 clones, 84% of which appear only once. The specimen was unsorted PBMCs, collected 3 years after starting antiretroviral therapy. These receptors were collected from a man aged 50 or older with HIV.

The chain employs TRBV28 and TRBJ2-7; D may be TRBD2 (6 bases). This CDR3 has 13 amino acids. Germline assignment: CDR1 MDHEN and CDR2 SYDVKM. The V and J ends lost 6 bases and 0 bases respectively, with 9 bases between them. The CDR3 here is CASRDYSSYEQYF. CDR3 sequence (DNA): TGTGCCAGCAGGGACTACTCCTCCTACGAGCAGTACTTC.

This clone turned up a few times. The rearrangement joins TRBV11-3 to TRBJ2-3, with D perhaps TRBD2 (5 bases). Trimming took off 2 bases at V and 0 bases at J, with 18 bases between the two ends. Germline-derived CDR1 and CDR2 are SGHNT and YENEEA. The CDR3 extends over 18 amino acids. CDR3: CASSLSNLLVGSTDTQYF. The CDR3, as DNA: TGTGCCAGCAGCTTATCCAACCTACTAGTTGGGAGCACAGATACGCAGTATTTT.

The rearrangement links TRBV4-1 to TRBJ2-5; TRBD1 might be the D (5 bases). Germline-derived CDR1 and CDR2 are MGHRA and YSYEKL. Trimming took off 1 base at V and 1 base at J, with 7 bases between the two ends. This CDR3 contains 14 residues. CDR3 region: CASSQGDSQETQYF. CDR3 nucleotides: TGCGCCAGCAGCCAAGGAGACAGCCAAGAGACCCAGTACTTC.

The chain couples TRBV30 to TRBJ1-2; D is uncertain. Germline V gene lookup returns CDR1 GTSNPN and CDR2 SVGIG (reference sequence). Between the trimmed V and J ends, which lost 1 base and 8 bases, there was a span of 14 bases. The CDR3 runs 13 residues. CDR3: CAWSAVATGGYTF. The CDR3 nucleotides read TGTGCCTGGAGTGCGGTCGCCACGGGAGGCTACACCTTC.

V gene TRBV5-1 combines with J gene TRBJ2-1; 12 bases match TRBD2. CDR3 length equals 18 residues. The germline V gene has CDR1 SGHRS and CDR2 YFSETQ. V dropped 4 bases and J dropped 7; count of bases not matched to a gene: 15. As DNA, the CDR3 is TGCGCCAGCAGCCGGGGAGGAGTACTAGCGGGAGGTGGGAATGAGCAGTTCTTC. This codes for CASSRGGVLAGGGNEQFF.

This clone has only a few counts. The chain is built from TRBV7-9 and TRBJ1-1; D ambiguous. The CDR3 has 14 amino acids. The germline V and J ends were trimmed by 4 bases and 5 bases, with 14 bases remaining between them. Germline V CDR1 and CDR2: SEHNR, FQNEAQ (reference sequence). In nucleotides, the CDR3 is TGTGCCAGCAGCTCCTCCCACCGGAGGACTGAAGCTTTCTTT. Its translation: CASSSSHRRTEAFF.

The V gene is TRBV4-3, the J gene TRBJ1-1; D ambiguous. From germline, CDR1 is LGHNA and CDR2 YSLEER. Trimming removed 0 bases at V and 4 bases at J, with 9 bases between. There are 14 residues in the CDR3. DNA of the CDR3: TGCGCCAGCAGCCAAGATCTGGCGGTCACTGAAGCTTTCTTT. It encodes CASSQDLAVTEAFF.

V and J are TRBV4-3 and TRBJ1-1; 8 bases are shared with TRBD1. V shed 1 base and J 11 bases; nucleotides not matched to a gene: 18. The CDR3 runs 17 residues. Per germline, CDR1 LGHNA and CDR2 YSLEER. The CDR3: CASSQGDLYGTGGAAFF. The CDR3 DNA reads as TGCGCCAGCAGCCAAGGCGACCTCTACGGGACAGGTGGGGCGGCTTTCTTT.

The chain employs TRBV9 and TRBJ2-3, with a possible D match to TRBD1 (5 bases). V was trimmed by 4 bases and J by 8 bases, leaving 23 bases between them. There are 16 residues in the CDR3. Germline V gene sequence: CDR1 SGDLS, CDR2 YYNGEE. The DNA for the CDR3 is TGTGCCAGCAGCAAGACAGACGGTTCCCCGAGAGGTACGCAGTATTTT. Protein: CASSKTDGSPRGTQYF.

The chain joins TRBV9 to TRBJ2-1; D is uncertain. This CDR3 is built from 15 residues. Germline lookup yields CDR1 SGDLS and CDR2 YYNGEE. V was trimmed by 4 bases and J by 5 bases, leaving 16 bases between them. CDR3 residues: CASSFDPGLDNEQFF. The CDR3 nucleotides are TGTGCCAGCAGCTTCGACCCCGGCTTGGACAATGAGCAGTTCTTC.

The chain joins TRBV28 to TRBJ2-2; no definite D call. The CDR3 totals 12 residues. Germline-derived CDR1 and CDR2 are MDHEN and SYDVKM. V was pared by 1 base and J by 6 bases, with 3 bases between. The CDR3 spells CASSLSAGELFF. CDR3 bases: TGTGCCAGCAGTTTATCGGCCGGGGAGCTGTTTTTT.

The V call is TRBV7-9, the J call TRBJ1-4; D unclear. Germline V lookup: CDR1 SEHNR, CDR2 FQNEAQ (reference sequence). The germline V and J ends were trimmed by 0 bases and 8 bases, with 7 bases remaining between them. The CDR3 runs 13 residues. This chain's CDR3 is CASSLADREKLFF. The DNA for the CDR3 is TGTGCCAGCAGCTTAGCGGATAGGGAAAAACTGTTTTTT. Looking up the rest from reference TRBV7-9 and TRBJ1-4 gives the full variable domain: DTGVSQNPRHKITKRGQNVTFRCDPISEHNRLYWYRQTLGQGPEFLTYFQNEAQLEKSRLLSDRFSAERPKGSFSTLEIQRTEQGDSAMYLCASSLADREKLFFGSGTQLSVL.

The rearrangement links TRBV2 to TRBJ1-5; the D gene is possibly TRBD1 (6 bases). The CDR3 sequence is 17 residues long. V dropped 4 bases and J dropped 1 base, with 17 bases sitting between them. The germline gives CDR1 SNHLY, CDR2 FYNNEI. The CDR3 coding sequence is TGTGCCAGCAGTGCTGGCCGGACAGTGCGGAGCAATCAGCCCCAGCATTTT. Translating it yields CASSAGRTVRSNQPQHF.

This chain links TRBV4-1 with TRBJ2-2, with D possibly matching TRBD1 (6 bases). The CDR3 contains 17 residues. Trimming took 4 bases from V and 4 from J, leaving 19 bases between them. Per germline, CDR1 MGHRA and CDR2 YSYEKL. CDR3 DNA: TGCGCCAGCAGCCCAGGGGCACCGTCGCTGGGCACCGGGGAGCTGTTTTTT. Residues: CASSPGAPSLGTGELFF.

This clone was counted a few times. This rearrangement joins TRBV25-1 to TRBJ2-4; D might be TRBD1 (7 bases). CDR1 is MGHDK and CDR2 is SYGVNS in the germline V gene. The CDR3 runs 13 residues. V was pared by 9 bases and J by 4 bases, with 13 bases between. CDR3 residues: CASAGQTKNIQYF. CDR3 nucleotide sequence: TGTGCCAGTGCGGGACAGACAAAAAACATTCAGTACTTC.

V and J are TRBV6-1 and TRBJ2-1, with 14 positions matching TRBD2. CDR3 length: 16 residues. Germline-derived CDR1 and CDR2 are MNHNS and SASEGT. J was trimmed by 7 bases and V by 3 bases; bases with no gene match: 5. CDR3 protein: CASSDGGLAGGNEQFF. The CDR3 DNA is TGTGCCAGCAGTGACGGTGGACTAGCGGGAGGAAATGAGCAGTTCTTC.

The gene calls are TRBV18 and TRBJ2-2; possibly TRBD1 for D (6 bases). Germline V gene data show CDR1 as KGHSH and CDR2 as LQKENI. The ends were cut back, 4 bases at V and 0 bases at J, with 15 bases in the middle. The CDR3 is 17 residues long. CDR3 DNA sequence: TGTGCCAGCTCACTGTCAAGGACAGCCGCGAACACCGGGGAGCTGTTTTTT. It specifies CASSLSRTAANTGELFF.

The chain is built from TRBV4-2 and TRBJ1-1; the D is unclear. V was shortened by 2 bases and J by 5 bases, with 21 bases between the two germline ends. CDR3 length: 17 amino acids. From germline, CDR1 is LGHNA and CDR2 YNFKEQ. For the CDR3, the DNA is TGTGCCAGCAGCCAACAAATTTTACTAGATGGAGGGACTGAAGCTTTCTTT. It translates to CASSQQILLDGGTEAFF.

This rearrangement joins TRBV7-2 to TRBJ1-2; possibly TRBD1 for D (5 bases). Germline values: CDR1 SGHTA, CDR2 FQGNSA. The length of the CDR3 is 14 residues. V was shortened by 2 bases and J by 3 bases, with 10 bases between the two germline ends. The CDR3 DNA reads as TGTGCCAGCAGCTTAAGCCCCAGGGACTATGGCTACACCTTC. Amino acid sequence: CASSLSPRDYGYTF.

CDR3 amino acids: CASSALQGTNEKLFF. CDR3 coding DNA: TGTGCCAGCAGCGCCCTACAGGGGACTAATGAAAAACTGTTTTTT. The rearrangement uses TRBV7-9 and TRBJ1-4; 7 bases align to TRBD1. This CDR3 is 15 amino acids long. Looked up from germline, CDR1 is SEHNR and CDR2 is FQNEAQ (reference sequence). After removal of 5 bases from V and 2 bases from J, the junction contained 5 bases not matched to a gene. The whole variable domain, filled in from reference TRBV7-9 and TRBJ1-4, reads DTGVSQNPRHKITKRGQNVTFRCDPISEHNRLYWYRQTLGQGPEFLTYFQNEAQLEKSRLLSDRFSAERPKGSFSTLEIQRTEQGDSAMYLCASSALQGTNEKLFFGSGTQLSVL.